The 30 T cell receptor beta chains listed next were all sequenced from one sample in a study of lymphopenia after photon versus proton radiotherapy. Produced via immunoSEQ multiplex PCR; TCRdb's table is partial and in-frame only. This repertoire shows just over 25,000 clones, around 85% found once; its top ten account for 5.2%. Sequenced here: peripheral blood, sampled from a patient treated with photon-based radiotherapy. These receptors originate from a man aged 25 to 40 with gastric cancer.

The genes are TRBV6-5 and TRBJ1-2; 7 bases are a match to TRBD1. The CDR3 extends over 16 amino acids. Per the germline V gene, CDR1 is MNHEY and CDR2 is SVGAGI. Germline trimming cut 0 bases from V and 4 bases from J; bases unmatched to any gene: 8. CDR3 protein: CASSYSSLAGGYGYTF. CDR3 in DNA: TGTGCCAGCAGTTACTCGAGTTTAGCAGGGGGCTATGGCTACACCTTC.

This chain uses TRBV29-1 with TRBJ2-1; 14 nucleotides match TRBD2. The CDR3 is 17 amino acids. The J segment lost 10 bases and the V segment lost 1 base, leaving 12 bases of the junction unmatched. Germline-derived CDR1 and CDR2 are SQVTM and ANQGSEA. The CDR3 nucleotides read TGCAGCGTTGAAGCACCGGGGGGACTAGCGGGAGTAGGGGAGCAGTTCTTC. Its protein product is CSVEAPGGLAGVGEQFF.

The chain has TRBV5-1 and TRBJ2-3; 16 bases are a match to TRBD2. CDR3 size: 16 residues. Germline values: CDR1 SGHRS, CDR2 YFSETQ. V shed 4 bases and J 6 bases; nucleotides not matched to a gene: 5. For the CDR3, the DNA is TGCGCCAGCAGCACGGGACTAGCGGGAGGGCTGGATACGCAGTATTTT. Its protein is CASSTGLAGGLDTQYF.

J is TRBJ2-1 and V is TRBV19; maybe TRBD1 (5 bases). The V gene's germline CDR1 is LNHDA and CDR2 SQIVND (reference sequence). CDR3 length: 14 residues. V lost 3 bases and J lost 4, with 10 bases in between. CDR3 sequence: CASSIRVIYNEQFF. The CDR3 coding sequence is TGTGCCAGTAGTATCAGGGTAATTTACAATGAGCAGTTCTTC.

The rearrangement links TRBV7-2 to TRBJ2-1; D gene uncertain. The germline V gene has CDR1 SGHTA and CDR2 FQGNSA. This CDR3 spans 15 amino acids. V was pared by 5 bases and J by 0 bases, with 11 bases between. CDR3 protein: CASSEQASSYNEQFF. The CDR3 nucleotides are TGTGCCAGCAGCGAGCAGGCGAGCTCCTACAATGAGCAGTTCTTC.

The rearrangement joins TRBV19 to TRBJ1-2; 7 bases are a match to TRBD1. The CDR3 consists of 20 residues. The ends lost 0 bases at V and 4 bases at J; junction bases unmatched: 20. Germline V gene data show CDR1 as LNHDA and CDR2 as SQIVND (reference sequence). CDR3 in DNA: TGTGCCAGTAGTATAGATCATCAACTCGGGGAATCGACAGGGAGCTATGGCTACACCTTC. This translates into CASSIDHQLGESTGSYGYTF.

The sample holds a few counts of this clone. The rearrangement links TRBV7-9 to TRBJ2-7; D may correspond to TRBD1 or TRBD2 (5 bases each). V dropped 3 bases and J dropped 2 bases, with 17 bases sitting between them. CDR3 length equals 16 residues. The germline V gene has CDR1 SEHNR and CDR2 FQNEAQ (reference sequence). In DNA form, the CDR3 reads TGTGCCAGCAGCTTGGGGGAGAACTCTCCTACCTACGAGCAGTACTTC. Its translation is CASSLGENSPTYEQYF.

The J gene is TRBJ2-7, the V gene TRBV7-9; D is unresolved. The germline gives CDR1 SEHNR, CDR2 FQNEAQ (reference sequence). Trimming removed 1 base at V and 6 bases at J, with 10 bases between. The length of the CDR3 is 13 residues. The CDR3 is CASSLDELTEQYF. CDR3 bases: TGTGCCAGCAGCTTAGATGAGTTAACCGAGCAGTACTTC.

This chain joins TRBV15 and TRBJ2-3; no firm D call. V was trimmed by 0 bases and J by 4 bases, leaving 5 bases between them. The CDR3 totals 13 residues. Per germline, CDR1 LNHNV and CDR2 YYDKDF (reference sequence). This CDR3 is CATSRDPADTQYF. CDR3 DNA sequence: TGTGCCACCAGCAGAGATCCCGCAGATACGCAGTATTTT. The full variable domain, its missing parts supplied by reference TRBV15 and TRBJ2-3, is DAMVIQNPRYQVTQFGKPVTLSCSQTLNHNVMYWYQQKSSQAPKLLFHYYDKDFNNEADTPDNFQSRRPNTSFCFLDIRSPGLGDTAMYLCATSRDPADTQYFGPGTRLTVL.

The CDR3: CASSLGVAYTGELFF. The CDR3 DNA reads TGTGCCAGCAGCTTAGGGGTGGCTTACACCGGGGAGCTGTTTTTT. The chain has TRBV11-2 and TRBJ2-2; D unresolved. The CDR3 runs 15 residues. Germline-derived CDR1 and CDR2 are SGHAT and FQNNGV. V gave up 1 base and J gave up 3 bases, with 9 bases separating them.

V gene TRBV2 combines with J gene TRBJ1-1, with D possibly being TRBD1 (6 bases). This CDR3 has 12 amino acids. The V end lost 7 bases, the J end lost 4 bases, and 10 bases lay between the germline ends. Germline-derived CDR1 and CDR2 are SNHLY and FYNNEI. The CDR3 here is CASKGGGTEAFF. DNA of the CDR3: TGTGCCAGCAAGGGGGGAGGCACTGAAGCTTTCTTT. Full variable domain (remainder filled in from reference TRBV2 and TRBJ1-1): EPEVTQTPSHQVTQMGQEVILRCVPISNHLYFYWYRQILGQKVEFLVSFYNNEISEKSEIFDDQFSVERPDGSNFTLKIRSTKLEDSAMYFCASKGGGTEAFFGQGTRLTVV.

This clone is a singleton in its sample. The chain employs TRBV4-2 and TRBJ1-5; a weak D match, TRBD1 (6 bases). Germline CDR1 is LGHNA and CDR2 is YNFKEQ. Trimming took 0 bases from V and 0 from J, leaving 18 bases between them. The CDR3 loop spans 19 amino acids. The CDR3: CASSQEGGRGGVSNQPQHF. The CDR3 bases are TGTGCCAGCAGCCAAGAGGGGGGAAGGGGGGGAGTTAGCAATCAGCCCCAGCATTTT.

CDR3 protein: CASRSRGSSYNSPLHF. In DNA form, the CDR3 reads TGTGCCAGCAGGTCTAGGGGGTCCTCCTATAATTCACCCCTCCACTTT. J is TRBJ1-6 and V is TRBV11-2; D perhaps matches TRBD1 (6 bases). The CDR3 totals 16 residues. V dropped 6 bases and J dropped 0 bases, with 12 bases sitting between them. Germline V CDR1 and CDR2: SGHAT, FQNNGV.

V usage is TRBV5-4 and J usage is TRBJ1-6; no clear D gene. The germline CDR1 and CDR2 sequences are SGHNT and YYREEE (reference sequence). Between the trimmed V and J ends, which lost 4 bases and 3 bases, there was a span of 17 bases. The CDR3 has 17 residues. The CDR3 protein is CASSPARGGDYNSPLHF. The DNA of the CDR3 is TGTGCCAGCAGCCCGGCGCGGGGTGGGGACTATAATTCACCCCTCCACTTT.

V is TRBV4-2 and J is TRBJ1-1; a possible D gene is TRBD1 (6 bases). This CDR3 has 13 residues. CDR1 LGHNA and CDR2 YNFKEQ come from the germline V gene. The ends were cut back, 2 bases at V and 7 bases at J, with 11 bases in the middle. Here the CDR3 DNA reads TGTGCCAGCAGCCAAACGGACAGCATTGAAGCTTTCTTT. The encoded protein is CASSQTDSIEAFF.

V gene TRBV11-2 combines with J gene TRBJ2-1, with no clear D. The CDR3 is made up of 15 amino acids. V lost 3 bases, J lost 0 bases, and 9 bases lay in between. Germline V gives CDR1 SGHAT, CDR2 FQNNGV. This CDR3 is CASSLRLDSYNEQFF. The CDR3 DNA reads TGTGCCAGCAGCTTGAGACTGGACTCCTACAATGAGCAGTTCTTC.

V is TRBV11-2 and J is TRBJ2-2; D remains ambiguous. The ends were cut back, 4 bases at V and 6 bases at J, with 18 bases in the middle. The germline gives CDR1 SGHAT, CDR2 FQNNGV. This CDR3 is 16 amino acids long. The CDR3 nucleotides are TGTGCCAGCAGCTCCAGGTCCCCGTCCCTCTCCGGGGAGCTGTTTTTT. This codes for CASSSRSPSLSGELFF.

The rearrangement joins TRBV6-5 to TRBJ2-7; D possibly corresponds to TRBD2 (5 bases). This CDR3 is 15 amino acids long. The V and J ends lost 2 bases and 0 bases respectively, with 11 bases between them. Germline V gives CDR1 MNHEY, CDR2 SVGAGI. The CDR3 nucleotides read TGTGCCAGCAGTTACGGGGAGTTTAGCTCCTACGAGCAGTACTTC. Its protein product is CASSYGEFSSYEQYF.

This clone was counted a few times. In the same sample, other DNA sequences code for this CDR3. The rearrangement links TRBV6-1 to TRBJ2-5; D gene unclear. V lost 3 bases and J lost 2, with 7 bases in between. The V gene's germline CDR1 is MNHNS and CDR2 SASEGT. This CDR3 is built from 13 residues. The CDR3 DNA is TGTGCCAGCAGTGAGATCGATCAAGAGACCCAGTACTTC. This gives the protein CASSEIDQETQYF.

The chain has TRBV4-2 and TRBJ1-2; TRBD1 agrees at 8 bases. In germline, CDR1 is LGHNA, CDR2 YNFKEQ. The CDR3 has 16 amino acids. The ends lost 5 bases at V and 5 bases at J; junction bases unmatched: 13. CDR3 nucleotides: TGTGCCAGCAGCTTGGGTCAATTTACAGGGGGATATGGCTACACCTTC. Amino acid sequence: CASSLGQFTGGYGYTF.

The chain couples TRBV2 to TRBJ1-4, with 9 bases aligning to TRBD1. Losses at the gene ends were 8 bases for V and 7 bases for J; bases not matched to a gene: 11. CDR3 length equals 15 residues. Germline V CDR1 and CDR2: SNHLY, FYNNEI. CDR3: CASGLTGGGGEKLFF. CDR3 in DNA: TGTGCCAGCGGCCTTACAGGGGGCGGTGGTGAAAAACTGTTTTTT.

The chain carries TRBV14 and TRBJ2-1; tentative D call: TRBD2 (5 bases). The V gene lost 3 bases and the J gene lost 2 bases, with 11 bases spanning the gap. The CDR3 has 15 amino acids. Germline-derived CDR1 and CDR2 are SGHDN and FVKESK. This CDR3 reads CASSQSGYTYNEQFF. The DNA of the CDR3 is TGTGCCAGCAGCCAGTCGGGGTACACCTACAATGAGCAGTTCTTC.

This clone occurred a few times. The chain recombines TRBV7-9 with TRBJ1-3, with TRBD1 matching over 7 bases. The CDR3 spans 13 residues. The germline V gene encodes CDR1 SEHNR and CDR2 FQNEAQ (reference sequence). J lost 16 bases, V lost 5 bases, and 14 bases had no gene match. This CDR3 is CASSPKPQQGTYF. Written as DNA, the CDR3 is TGTGCCAGCAGCCCCAAGCCTCAACAGGGGACGTATTTT.

This clone has a single count. The V call is TRBV4-3, the J call TRBJ2-3, with TRBD1 as a possible D gene (5 bases). V lost 0 bases and J lost 0, with 10 bases in between. The CDR3 length is 16 residues. In germline, CDR1 is LGHNA, CDR2 YSLEER. The DNA for the CDR3 is TGCGCCAGCAGCCAAGACGTGACAGCTAGCACAGATACGCAGTATTTT. Encoded protein: CASSQDVTASTDTQYF.

The chain is built from TRBV15 and TRBJ2-1; D is possibly TRBD2 (5 bases). The V end was cut by 0 bases, the J end by 6 bases, with 15 bases between. This CDR3 region has 16 residues. Germline V gene lookup returns CDR1 LNHNV and CDR2 YYDKDF (reference sequence). The CDR3 loop is CATSRDSGLATNEQFF. CDR3 in DNA: TGTGCCACCAGCAGAGATTCGGGTCTAGCTACCAATGAGCAGTTCTTC.

The chain carries TRBV7-9 and TRBJ2-1; 13 bases map to TRBD2. Germline trimming cut 4 bases from V and 6 bases from J; bases unmatched to any gene: 3. Per germline, CDR1 SEHNR and CDR2 FQNEAQ (reference sequence). The CDR3 consists of 15 residues. CDR3 sequence: CASSSGTSGTNEQFF. In DNA form, the CDR3 reads TGTGCCAGCAGCTCCGGGACTAGCGGGACCAATGAGCAGTTCTTC.

This chain connects TRBV6-5 to TRBJ1-5; 8 bases agree with TRBD1. The CDR3 covers 15 residues. V shed 5 bases and J 6 bases; nucleotides not matched to a gene: 9. Germline assignment: CDR1 MNHEY and CDR2 SVGAGI. The CDR3 region has the DNA TGTGCCAGCAGTCAAACCCCAGGGGGCACTCAGCCCCAGCATTTT. Translating gives CASSQTPGGTQPQHF.

This sequence joins TRBV5-6 and TRBJ2-1; 9 positions agree with TRBD2. This CDR3 contains 13 residues. Germline values: CDR1 SGHDT, CDR2 YYEEEE. The junction had 6 bases not matched to a gene; V was cut back by 5 bases and J by 9 bases. CDR3 amino acids: CASRLIAGVEQFF. The CDR3 DNA follows: TGTGCCAGCAGGTTAATAGCGGGAGTTGAGCAGTTCTTC.

This chain joins TRBV7-3 and TRBJ2-3; tentative D call: TRBD2 (6 bases). The germline V gene encodes CDR1 SGHTA and CDR2 FQGTGA. V lost 0 bases to trimming and J lost 2 bases, with 12 bases between them. The CDR3 is 16 amino acids. CDR3 DNA: TGTGCCAGCAGCTTAACGCGTGGGGGGTCCACAGATACGCAGTATTTT. Protein product: CASSLTRGGSTDTQYF.

V is TRBV4-1 and J is TRBJ2-5; no clear D gene. This CDR3 region has 12 residues. V dropped 5 bases and J dropped 5 bases, with 9 bases sitting between them. The germline V gene has CDR1 MGHRA and CDR2 YSYEKL. Here the CDR3 DNA reads TGCGCCAGCAGCGGGGTAGGGGAGACCCAGTACTTC. This encodes CASSGVGETQYF.